These 17 T cell receptor beta chains were all obtained from the same sample, sequenced in a study of regulatory T cells in long-lasting Graves disease. This sample's time point: newly diagnosed GD, antithyroid drugs for less than 3 months. The TCR library used RNA extracted from PBMCs. Arm-PCR of CDR3 regions with iRepertoire HTBI primers generated TCR beta libraries. TCRdb used MiXCR to reprocess the multiplex PCR reads, holding one entry per CDR3 protein. The table shows some 460,000 distinct CDR3 sequences, with about a sixth occurring only once. The data were also submitted as part of a second study, on T cells in Graves' hyperthyroidism and ophthalmopathy.

The sample in question was peripheral blood mononuclear cells (PBMCs), obtained at new diagnosis, from a patient treated with antithyroid drugs. The receptors were sampled from a man aged 35-49 years with Graves disease.

This clonotype was seen ten or more times. The chain joins TRBV5-1 to TRBJ2-3; tentatively, D is TRBD1 or TRBD2 (5 bases each). This CDR3 region has 15 residues. Germline V gene sequence: CDR1 SGHRS, CDR2 YFSETQ. Between the trimmed V and J ends, which lost 5 bases and 7 bases, there was a span of 20 bases. CDR3 sequence reads: CASRAGTGEGYTQYF. The CDR3, as DNA: TGCGCCAGCAGGGCCGGAACTGGCGAGGGGTATACGCAGTATTTT.

This clonotype was found many times. The chain has TRBV11-2 and TRBJ2-6; 8 bases map to TRBD1. V was clipped by 4 bases and J by 4 bases; unmatched bases: 6. The CDR3 contains 16 residues. The V gene's germline CDR1 is SGHAT and CDR2 FQNNGV. CDR3 sequence reads: CASSSPGGTGANVLTF. The CDR3 nucleotides read TGTGCCAGCAGCTCCCCAGGGGGCACCGGGGCCAACGTCCTGACTTTC.

This clonotype was seen repeatedly, ten times or more. The CDR3 sequence is CASDLGLPGNEQFF. The DNA of the CDR3 is TGCGCCAGCGATTTGGGGTTACCAGGCAATGAGCAGTTCTTC. The chain employs TRBV5-1 and TRBJ2-1; D ambiguous. The CDR3 totals 14 residues. Germline-derived CDR1 and CDR2 are SGHRS and YFSETQ. Trimming took off 7 bases at V and 6 bases at J, with 17 bases between the two ends.

This clonotype was detected ten times or more. V gene TRBV20-1 combines with J gene TRBJ1-2, with 11 nucleotides matching TRBD1. V lost 5 bases and J lost 2; bases outside the gene matches: 4. The CDR3 runs 14 residues. Germline V gives CDR1 DFQATT, CDR2 SNEGSKA (reference sequence). In nucleotides, the CDR3 is TGCAGTGCTGGAAGGACAGGGGGCAACTATGGCTACACCTTC. Encoded protein: CSAGRTGGNYGYTF.

This clonotype has at least ten counts. The gene calls are TRBV27 and TRBJ2-5, with unresolved D. Trimming removed 3 bases at V and 0 bases at J, with 8 bases between. Germline CDR1 is MNHEY and CDR2 is SMNVEV (reference sequence). CDR3 size: 14 residues. The CDR3 reads CASSFSSHQETQYF. As DNA, the CDR3 is TGTGCCAGCAGTTTTTCCTCCCACCAAGAGACCCAGTACTTC.

This clonotype was found a few times. The rearrangement joins TRBV7-3 to TRBJ2-2; TRBD2 agrees at 11 bases. The CDR3 runs 20 residues. V was clipped by 4 bases and J by 1 base; unmatched bases: 14. Germline V gene lookup returns CDR1 SGHTA and CDR2 FQGTGA. CDR3 residues: CASSSPPPSGRSRNTGELFF. In nucleotides, the CDR3 is TGTGCCAGCAGCTCCCCGCCCCCTAGCGGGAGGTCTAGGAACACCGGGGAGCTGTTTTTT.

The chain combines TRBV6-2 or TRBV6-3 with TRBJ2-7; 9 positions match TRBD1. Germline V CDR1 and CDR2: MNHEY, SVGEGT. This CDR3 is built from 14 residues. J gave up 4 bases and V 6 bases, and 7 bases lay outside the gene matches. The CDR3 DNA sequence: TGTGCCAGCAGACGCGGACAGGGGCGATACGAGCAGTACTTC. It is translated as CASRRGQGRYEQYF.

The chain recombines TRBV4-2 with TRBJ2-5; D unresolved. The CDR3 contains 15 residues. The germline gives CDR1 LGHNA, CDR2 YNFKEQ. Trimming removed 0 bases from V and 5 bases from J, with 13 bases in between. In DNA, the CDR3 is TGTGCCAGCAGCCAAGAATGGCAGGCTGGGGAGACCCAGTACTTC. The encoded protein is CASSQEWQAGETQYF.

This clonotype has only a few counts. The chain has TRBV19 and TRBJ2-1; TRBD2 agrees at 9 bases. V shed 5 bases, J shed 4 bases, and the junction held 3 bases outside the gene matches. CDR3 size: 14 residues. Germline CDR1 is LNHDA and CDR2 is SQIVND (reference sequence). Written as DNA, the CDR3 is TGTGCCAGTAGTGTTAGCGGGAGTTACAATGAGCAGTTCTTC. Translated, it gives CASSVSGSYNEQFF.

This clonotype showed up many times. The junction shows a germline mismatch at one end, possibly a read error. The V gene is TRBV28, the J gene TRBJ2-7; D may be TRBD2 (6 bases). Germline V gene data show CDR1 as MDHEN and CDR2 as SYDVKM. This CDR3 comprises 13 residues. This CDR3 is CAISGGTPYEQYF. The CDR3 DNA follows: TGTGCCATCAGTGGCGGGACTCCTTACGAGCAGTACTTC.

This clonotype turned up a few times. The rearrangement uses TRBV5-4 and TRBJ2-7, with TRBD1 matching 7 bases. The CDR3 spans 14 residues. Trimming cost V 4 bases and J 3 bases; bases outside gene matches: 7. Germline CDR1 and CDR2: SGHNT and YYREEE (reference sequence). The CDR3 region is CASSRTGTDYEQYF. The DNA for the CDR3 is TGTGCCAGCAGCCGGACCGGGACAGACTACGAGCAGTACTTC. Looking up the rest from reference TRBV5-4 and TRBJ2-7 gives the full variable domain: ETGVTQSPTHLIKTRGQQVTLRCSSQSGHNTVSWYQQALGQGPQFIFQYYREEENGRGNFPPRFSGLQFPNYSSELNVNALELDDSALYLCASSRTGTDYEQYFGPGTRLTVT.

This clonotype was detected a few times. The V and J genes are TRBV4-1 and TRBJ2-7, with TRBD1 matching over 10 bases. The trim removed 4 bases at V and 3 bases at J, leaving 6 bases unmatched. Germline loops: CDR1 MGHRA, CDR2 YSYEKL. The CDR3 sequence is 15 residues long. The CDR3 sequence is CASSRTGTGVYEQYF. For the CDR3, the DNA is TGCGCCAGCAGCCGAACCGGGACAGGGGTCTACGAGCAGTACTTC.

This clonotype was seen ten or more times. V gene TRBV2 combines with J gene TRBJ1-1; no firm D call. V gave up 3 bases and J gave up 3 bases, with 14 bases separating them. Germline CDR1 and CDR2: SNHLY and FYNNEI. CDR3 size: 15 residues. The CDR3 protein is CASSDEVVVYTEAFF. CDR3 sequence (DNA): TGTGCCAGCAGTGATGAGGTTGTCGTTTACACTGAAGCTTTCTTT.

The sample holds many counts of this clonotype. The rearrangement joins TRBV7-9 to TRBJ2-5; 8 nucleotides line up with TRBD1. Trimming took 1 base from V and 7 from J; bases not matched to a gene: 5. Germline lookup yields CDR1 SEHNR and CDR2 FQNEAQ (reference sequence). This CDR3 has 14 residues. The CDR3 sequence is CASSLGGDRGTQYF. The CDR3 region has the DNA TGTGCCAGCAGCTTAGGAGGTGACAGGGGGACCCAGTACTTC. The full variable domain, in which reference TRBV7-9 and TRBJ2-5 provide the parts outside the CDR3, is DTGVSQNPRHKITKRGQNVTFRCDPISEHNRLYWYRQTLGQGPEFLTYFQNEAQLEKSRLLSDRFSAERPKGSFSTLEIQRTEQGDSAMYLCASSLGGDRGTQYFGPGTRLLVL.

Only a few counts were recorded for this clonotype. This chain connects TRBV5-5 to TRBJ2-6; 9 nucleotides line up with TRBD1. This CDR3 spans 17 amino acids. CDR1 is SGHKS, CDR2 YYEKEE, per germline (reference sequence). V gave up 4 bases and J gave up 2 bases; unmatched junction bases: 7. The CDR3 is CASSRGQGETGANVLTF. The CDR3 DNA reads TGTGCCAGCAGCCGGGGACAGGGAGAAACTGGGGCCAACGTCCTGACTTTC.

Turning to this clonotype: The junction and the germline gene differ at one end; a read error may be behind it. The J gene is TRBJ2-1, the V gene TRBV5-1; 7 nucleotides agree with TRBD1. CDR3 length: 15 residues. Germline V CDR1 and CDR2: SGHRS, YFSETQ. CDR3 loop: CATSLRDSPYNEQFF. DNA for the CDR3: TGCGCCACCAGCCTACGGGACAGTCCTTACAATGAGCAGTTCTTC.

This clonotype was detected a few times. The conserved final phenylalanine or tryptophan is absent from the CDR3, which likely points to a read error. The rearrangement joins TRBV7-9 to TRBJ2-1, with 8 positions matching TRBD2. The CDR3 sequence is 18 residues long. Trimming took 6 bases from V and 0 from J; bases not matched to a gene: 13. Germline values: CDR1 SEHNR, CDR2 FQNEAQ (reference sequence). CDR3 amino acids: CASSPVGSGTSSYNEQFL. The DNA for the CDR3 is TGTGCCAGCAGTCCGGTGGGTAGCGGGACAAGCTCCTACAATGAGCAGTTCCTC.